This TCR beta chain was sequenced during a study of T cell changes during pregnancy in multiple sclerosis. The table came from immunoSEQ multiplex PCR; TCRdb's copy has only in-frame clones and leaves some out. This sample has about 51,000 clones, with 90% to 95% found just once. This CDR3 spans 15 amino acids. V shed 0 bases, J shed 7 bases, and the junction held 8 bases outside the gene matches. Germline-derived CDR1 and CDR2 are LNHNV and YYDKDF (reference sequence). The specimen was CD4+ T cells from peripheral blood mononuclear cells, collected in the second trimester of pregnancy. This clonotype was obtained from a female donor with multiple sclerosis, enrolled in a pregnancy study. This rearrangement joins TRBV15 to TRBJ2-5; 7 nucleotides agree with TRBD2. CDR3 residues: CATSRERRGGGTQYF. The CDR3 coding sequence is TGTGCCACCAGCAGAGAGCGGCGGGGCGGGGGGACCCAGTACTTC.